Below are 26 T cell receptor beta chains sequenced from a single sample in a study of stem cell transplantation in POMP-related autoinflammatory disease. Sequencing used immunoSEQ multiplex PCR; TCRdb keeps in-frame clones, though not all of them. In the table there are some 70,000 clones, approximately 90% of which are singletons. Sequenced material: CD4+ T cells from PBMCs, taken after stem cell transplantation. The source is a human patient with POMP-related autoinflammation and immune dysregulation (PRAID). T cells may partly derive from the graft donor.

V usage is TRBV5-8 and J usage is TRBJ2-7, with 8 positions matching TRBD1. CDR1 and CDR2 from the germline V gene are SGHTS and YDEGEE. This CDR3 is built from 13 residues. J was trimmed by 2 bases and V by 4 bases; bases with no gene match: 2. DNA of the CDR3: TGTGCCAGCAGCCGGGGACAGGCCTACGAGCAGTACGTC. It specifies CASSRGQAYEQYV.

The chain is built from TRBV27 and TRBJ2-7; 10 positions agree with TRBD1. The CDR3 consists of 15 residues. Germline assignment: CDR1 MNHEY and CDR2 SMNVEV (reference sequence). V dropped 4 bases and J dropped 7; count of bases not matched to a gene: 10. This chain's CDR3 is CASSSRRDRGVEQYF. CDR3 nucleotide sequence: TGTGCCAGCAGTTCGCGCCGGGACAGGGGAGTGGAGCAGTACTTC.

The chain carries TRBV10-2 and TRBJ1-5; D may be TRBD1 (6 bases). Trimming stripped 6 bases from V and 2 bases from J, with 14 bases between. The germline V gene encodes CDR1 WSHSY and CDR2 SAAADI. This CDR3 is 15 amino acids long. CDR3 in DNA: TGCGCCAGCAGGAGGGACATTGGGGGCAATCAGCCCCAGCATTTT. Protein: CASRRDIGGNQPQHF.

This clone has only a few counts. This chain connects TRBV6-5 to TRBJ1-2, with 12 nucleotides matching TRBD1. V trimming: 0 bases; J trimming: 4 bases; junction bases outside the gene matches: 3. The germline V gene has CDR1 MNHEY and CDR2 SVGAGI. The length of the CDR3 is 16 residues. CDR3 nucleotides: TGTGCCAGCAGTTACTCGGGACAGGGGGCCTTCTATGGCTACACCTTC. It specifies CASSYSGQGAFYGYTF.

The rearrangement uses TRBV10-1 and TRBJ2-1, with 9 nucleotides matching TRBD2. Germline loops: CDR1 WNHNN, CDR2 SYGVQD (reference sequence). The CDR3 runs to 16 residues. The junction had 16 bases not matched to a gene; V was cut back by 5 bases and J by 11 bases. The CDR3 DNA reads TGCGCCAGCAGTAAGGAAGGTCGGGGACTAGCAATGAAGCAGTTCTTC. Residues: CASSKEGRGLAMKQFF.

The rearrangement links TRBV15 to TRBJ2-3, with 11 bases aligning to TRBD1. CDR3 length: 16 residues. J was trimmed by 0 bases and V by 5 bases; bases with no gene match: 4. Per germline, CDR1 LNHNV and CDR2 YYDKDF (reference sequence). In DNA, the CDR3 is TGTGCCACCAGCCTGGACAGGGGGCAAAGCACAGATACGCAGTATTTT. Translated, it gives CATSLDRGQSTDTQYF.

The chain recombines TRBV5-8 with TRBJ2-3; weak D call: TRBD2 (5 bases). V lost 2 bases to trimming and J lost 0 bases, with 10 bases between them. Germline values: CDR1 SGHTS, CDR2 YDEGEE. The CDR3 has 15 residues. CDR3 protein: CASSFMLASTDTQYF. DNA of the CDR3: TGTGCCAGCAGCTTTATGCTAGCAAGCACAGATACGCAGTATTTT. The variable domain in full, with the rest retrieved from reference TRBV5-8 and TRBJ2-3, is EAGVTQSPTHLIKTRGQQATLRCSPISGHTSVYWYQQALGLGLQFLLWYDEGEERNRGNFPPRFSGRQFPNYSSELNVNALELEDSALYLCASSFMLASTDTQYFGPGTRLTVL.

This chain uses TRBV18 with TRBJ1-1, with TRBD1 as a possible D gene (6 bases). The CDR3 totals 15 residues. Germline CDR1 and CDR2: KGHSH and LQKENI. The V end was cut by 2 bases, the J end by 4 bases, with 14 bases between. CDR3 region: CASSPSSGVGTEAFF. As DNA, the CDR3 is TGTGCCAGCTCACCAAGTTCAGGGGTGGGCACTGAAGCTTTCTTT.

The V gene is TRBV4-1, the J gene TRBJ1-3; no clear D. V dropped 4 bases and J dropped 0 bases, with 10 bases sitting between them. CDR3 length: 15 amino acids. From germline, CDR1 is MGHRA and CDR2 YSYEKL. CDR3 in amino acids: CASSPTVDSGNTIYF. Written as DNA, the CDR3 is TGCGCCAGCAGCCCCACAGTGGACTCTGGAAACACCATATATTTT.

CDR3 bases: TGTGCCAGCAGCCTCAGGGGTGGCTACACCTTC. As protein: CASSLRGGYTF. V is TRBV28 and J is TRBJ1-2; maybe TRBD1 (6 bases). The ends were cut back, 6 bases at V and 7 bases at J, with 9 bases in the middle. CDR1 is MDHEN and CDR2 is SYDVKM in the germline V gene. The CDR3 has 11 residues.

This clone was counted only a few times. The chain joins TRBV11-2 to TRBJ2-2, with a possible D match to TRBD2 (5 bases). The CDR3 runs to 13 residues. Germline V gene data show CDR1 as SGHAT and CDR2 as FQNNGV. The V and J ends lost 3 bases and 4 bases respectively, with 6 bases between them. CDR3 sequence (DNA): TGTGCCAGCAGCTTGACTATCACCGGGGAGCTGTTTTTT. This sequence encodes CASSLTITGELFF.

The count of this clone is one. The V call is TRBV20-1, the J call TRBJ2-1; D is ambiguous. The germline V gene encodes CDR1 DFQATT and CDR2 SNEGSKA (reference sequence). V was cut by 1 base and J by 12 bases, with 10 bases left in between. The CDR3 runs to 11 residues. In DNA, the CDR3 is TGCAGTGCTAGAGGGGGTGATGGGCAGTTCTTC. It specifies CSARGGDGQFF.

The V gene is TRBV6-2 or TRBV6-3, the J gene TRBJ2-2; D possibly corresponds to TRBD2 (7 bases). Trimming removed 7 bases at V and 2 bases at J, with 17 bases between. The germline V gene encodes CDR1 MNHEY and CDR2 SVGEGT. The length of the CDR3 is 16 residues. In DNA form, the CDR3 reads TGTGCCAGCACCCCGGGGCGGGGGCCTAACACCGGGGAGCTGTTTTTT. This codes for CASTPGRGPNTGELFF.

The chain is built from TRBV20-1 and TRBJ2-7; a weak D match, TRBD1 (5 bases). V lost 2 bases to trimming and J lost 9 bases, with 11 bases between them. In germline, CDR1 is DFQATT, CDR2 SNEGSKA (reference sequence). This CDR3 is 11 amino acids long. The CDR3 loop is CSARPGLGQYV. The DNA of the CDR3 is TGCAGTGCTAGACCAGGGTTGGGGCAGTACGTC.

The chain has TRBV24-1 and TRBJ2-3; D is undetermined. The V end was cut by 5 bases, the J end by 5 bases, with 10 bases between. Germline lookup yields CDR1 KGHDR and CDR2 SFDVKD. The CDR3 extends over 13 amino acids. The CDR3 nucleotides read TGTGCCACCAGTGGTAGTATAGGAGATACGCAGTATTTT. Protein sequence: CATSGSIGDTQYF.

This sequence joins TRBV5-6 and TRBJ2-3; TRBD1 aligns across 11 bases. Germline assignment: CDR1 SGHDT and CDR2 YYEEEE. The CDR3 contains 16 residues. The V and J ends lost 1 base and 3 bases, in that order; junction bases with no gene match: 4. The CDR3 spells CASSLLGQGETDTQYF. CDR3 nucleotide sequence: TGTGCCAGCAGCTTGCTGGGACAGGGGGAGACAGATACGCAGTATTTT.

The chain links TRBV25-1 to TRBJ1-1; unclear D gene. Trimming took off 3 bases at V and 5 bases at J, with 10 bases between the two ends. The CDR3 consists of 13 residues. Germline V CDR1 and CDR2: MGHDK, SYGVNS. The CDR3 here is CASSEPDLTEAFF. In DNA form, the CDR3 reads TGTGCCAGCAGTGAGCCGGACCTTACTGAAGCTTTCTTT.

V gene TRBV2 combines with J gene TRBJ1-2; D unresolved. Trimming took off 2 bases at V and 8 bases at J, with 6 bases between the two ends. CDR1 and CDR2 (germline): SNHLY, FYNNEI. The CDR3 has 11 amino acids. CDR3 coding DNA: TGTGCCAGCAGTGAATCCAGAGGCTACACCTTC. Protein product: CASSESRGYTF.

The V call is TRBV18, the J call TRBJ2-7, with 8 positions matching TRBD1. After removal of 6 bases from V and 3 bases from J, the junction contained 4 bases not matched to a gene. Germline CDR1 is KGHSH and CDR2 is LQKENI. The CDR3 runs 13 residues. The CDR3 sequence: CASSLGQGYEQYF. The CDR3 DNA follows: TGTGCCAGCTCTCTTGGACAGGGCTACGAGCAGTACTTC.

The J gene is TRBJ1-6, the V gene TRBV18; a possible D gene is TRBD1 (6 bases). The CDR3 has 17 amino acids. CDR1 and CDR2 (germline): KGHSH, LQKENI. The ends were cut back, 2 bases at V and 13 bases at J, with 24 bases in the middle. The CDR3 spells CASSPGTPPSMGFPLHF. For the CDR3, the DNA is TGTGCCAGCTCACCAGGGACACCGCCGAGTATGGGTTTCCCCCTCCACTTT. The full variable domain, with the rest looked up from reference TRBV18 and TRBJ1-6, is NAGVMQNPRHLVRRRGQEARLRCSPMKGHSHVYWYRQLPEEGLKFMVYLQKENIIDESGMPKERFSAEFPKEGPSILRIQQVVRGDSAAYFCASSPGTPPSMGFPLHFGNGTRLTVT.

The chain couples TRBV30 to TRBJ1-4; no definite D call. Trimming removed 2 bases from V and 4 bases from J, with 8 bases in between. The CDR3 runs 13 residues. Germline values: CDR1 GTSNPN, CDR2 SVGIG (reference sequence). The CDR3 sequence is CAWSSANNEKLFF. DNA of the CDR3: TGTGCCTGGAGTTCGGCTAATAATGAAAAACTGTTTTTT.

This clone has only one observation. The chain combines TRBV5-4 with TRBJ1-3; 8 nucleotides align to TRBD1. Trimming removed 2 bases from V and 4 bases from J; junction bases left unmatched: 11. The CDR3 consists of 17 residues. CDR1 and CDR2 from the germline V gene are SGHNT and YYREEE (reference sequence). Written as DNA, the CDR3 is TGTGCCAGCAGCTTCGGCAGGGGGCGCGTGGCGGGAAACACCATATATTTT. Translated, it gives CASSFGRGRVAGNTIYF.

V and J are TRBV11-3 and TRBJ1-3; D call uncertain. This CDR3 is 15 amino acids long. Trimming shortened V by 4 bases and J by 0 bases, and 10 bases separated the two germline ends. Germline V gene sequence: CDR1 SGHNT, CDR2 YENEEA. CDR3 loop: CASSSGRNSGNTIYF. Written as DNA, the CDR3 is TGTGCCAGCAGCTCCGGACGGAACTCTGGAAACACCATATATTTT.

This chain connects TRBV2 to TRBJ2-3; possibly TRBD1 or TRBD2 for D (7 bases each). Between the trimmed V and J ends, which lost 10 bases and 2 bases, there was a span of 16 bases. The CDR3 is 14 residues long. CDR1 and CDR2 from the germline V gene are SNHLY and FYNNEI. Here the CDR3 DNA reads TGTGCCACCCAGACAGGGACTAACACAGATACGCAGTATTTT. Encoded protein: CATQTGTNTDTQYF.

The chain has TRBV7-6 and TRBJ1-1, with 7 bases fitting TRBD1. V was pared by 5 bases and J by 6 bases, with 9 bases of the junction left unmatched. The CDR3 covers 14 residues. Germline loops: CDR1 SGHVS, CDR2 FNYEAQ. The CDR3 nucleotides are TGTGCCAGCAGCCCGCCAAGGGGGCGGGCTGAAGCTTTCTTT. This sequence encodes CASSPPRGRAEAFF.

This sequence joins TRBV9 and TRBJ2-1; 10 bases map to TRBD2. In germline, CDR1 is SGDLS, CDR2 YYNGEE. This CDR3 region has 16 residues. The junction had 7 bases not matched to a gene; V was cut back by 0 bases and J by 7 bases. The CDR3 loop is CASSVASSGSGNEQFF. As DNA, the CDR3 is TGTGCCAGCAGCGTAGCTTCTAGCGGGAGCGGTAATGAGCAGTTCTTC.